This T cell receptor beta chain is drawn from a study of beta chain features in type 1 diabetes (dated by TCRdb to 2017 to 2018). For the study in its entirety: Mean age, gender distribution, total cell number and subset yield did not differ between patients and healthy donors. Regulatory and stem cell-like memory subsets were isolated from only 8 patients and about 8 healthy donors, whereas naive and central memory subsets came from all 30 or so donors. A total of about 100 million sorted cells were examined across all samples, and RNA yield correlated strongly with the number of cells per subset. In the study, recently diagnosed type 1 diabetes patients and matched healthy donors were compared on the TCRB repertoires of their sorted circulating CD4+ T cell subsets. General conclusions and limits of the study: Shorter templates might have been favored by PCR, but patient and control samples were amplified and corrected together, so both groups would have been affected equally by any skew. At VDJ recombination sites, patients with type 1 diabetes made fewer insertions and deleted more nucleotides, a pattern implying thymic rearrangement abnormalities. Because cDNA was sequenced instead of genomic DNA, activated cells with high expression could be over-represented, although the groups did not differ in activation or CD3 levels. The naive, central memory and regulatory TCRB repertoires appeared to resemble one another more closely among patients than among healthy donors. Because small numbers of individuals were included in the HLA sub-analyses, any influence of HLA type on TCRB rearrangement was left unresolved. A moderate but significant shortening of TCRB CDR3 length was observed in type 1 diabetes patients in all four CD4+ subsets.

Cut back by 0 bases and 8 bases, the V and J ends lie 7 bases apart. As encoded in the germline V gene (reference sequence), CDR1 is GTSNPN while CDR2 is SVGIG. The CDR3 covers 12 residues, taking in both the cysteine and the phenylalanine. CDR3 DNA is the only sequence kept; it has 36 bases, read in frame from the first base. The High Capacity cDNA Reverse Transcription Kit was used to reverse transcribe all of the isolated RNA, meaning that expressed TCRB transcripts were what got sequenced. Naive, central memory and regulatory T cell samples underwent deep immunoSEQ sequencing, averaging about 3.5 million total reads per sample. After sorted cells were lysed in RLT buffer, RNA was extracted with DNase-treated RNeasy Micro or Mini kits, with the choice depending on cell number. To prevent cross-contamination, each cell subset was processed individually, whereas patient and healthy donor samples were processed jointly. Using the immunoSEQ multiplex PCR, TCRB sequences were amplified from cDNA into 87-bp fragments spanning the CDR3 region. Amplicons were sequenced on the Illumina HiSeq platform. As for the original processing: Synthetic template baselines were used to correct PCR bias computationally, reads within Hamming distance 2 were collapsed together, and singletons that could not be merged were discarded. Reads were aligned to IMGT to assign V, D and J genes, CDR3 length, and insertions or deletions at six rearrangement sites. Within each subset, clonotype counts were normalized to sorted cell number, after which true diversity and Gini coefficients were computed with the tcR R package. The overlap coefficient, calculated on TCRB nucleotide sequences, was used to quantify repertoire sharing. Held by TCRdb, this immuneACCESS table contains in-frame sequences only and omits some clones. Under half of the omission traces to an unresolved V gene where checked; the cause of the rest is unknown. V and J calls and clone size are given by that table; D and trimming were obtained from the DNA. This sample holds around 130,000 clones; around 10% were observed only once. The ten largest make up around 0.7% of the sample.

A single peripheral blood draw of around 100 mL on average was collected from each donor into heparinised tubes. Naive, central memory, regulatory and stem cell-like memory CD4+ T cells were sorted on a BD FACSAria II using a panel including CD45RO, CCR7, CD25, CD127, CD95 and CD27. All sorted populations exceeded 95% purity. PBMCs were isolated right away by Lymphoprep density gradient centrifugation and were stained directly, without culture. So that batch effects would be minimized, each experiment stained and sorted samples in pairs, pairing one healthy donor with one patient. This clone was seen a few times. Its antigen is not yet known. No base-level quality is on record; no much larger clone is a single base apart.

This chain is built from TRBV30 and TRBJ2-2, with the D gene too uncertain to name. The receptor's source is a man aged 25-45 years with type 1 diabetes. The sequenced sample consisted of central memory CD4+ T cells from blood. Read as DNA, the sequence is TGTGCCTGGAGTGTTACTTCGGGGGAGCTGTTTTTT. Its amino acids are CAWSVTSGELFF.